This T cell receptor beta chain was recovered during a study of blood T cell repertoires in COVID-19. Study context: From the United States, Italy and Spain came samples of acute and convalescent COVID-19.

The protocol was immunoSEQ multiplex PCR, while the TCRdb copy is restricted to in-frame clones and leaves out a portion. The data show approximately 97,000 clones, 84% seen once. CDR1 and CDR2 (germline): MRHNA, SNTAGT. After removal of 2 bases from V and 7 bases from J, the junction contained 4 bases not matched to a gene. The CDR3 is made up of 13 amino acids. The chain recombines TRBV6-4 with TRBJ1-1; 7 nucleotides match TRBD1. The TCR was taken from a man between 40 and 49 years old with active or convalescent COVID-19. The sample consisted of peripheral blood. The CDR3 nucleotides read TGTGCCAGCAGTGACGGGACAGCCGATGAAGCTTTCTTT. It encodes CASSDGTADEAFF.